Shown below are 30 T cell receptor beta chains from a single sample sequenced in a study of blood T cell repertoires in COVID-19. Here immunoSEQ multiplex PCR was the method, and the copy in TCRdb shows in-frame clones only, minus some. The table lists approximately 180,000 clones, 87% of them singletons, with about an eighth in the top ten. The specimen sequenced was peripheral blood. Receptors were obtained from a woman in her seventies with COVID-19, enrolled during active disease.

J is TRBJ2-1 and V is TRBV28; 12 bases line up with TRBD2. The CDR3 contains 13 residues. V lost 10 bases to trimming and J lost 9 bases; unmatched junction nucleotides: 7. Germline loops: CDR1 MDHEN, CDR2 SYDVKM. CDR3 nucleotide sequence: TGTGCCACCCTGACTAGCGGGAGAGGTGAGCAGTTCTTC. It encodes CATLTSGRGEQFF.

The V call is TRBV11-2, the J call TRBJ2-5, with 9 bases that match TRBD2. Trimming cost V 1 base and J 0 bases; bases outside gene matches: 3. The CDR3 runs to 16 residues. CDR1 is SGHAT, CDR2 FQNNGV, per germline. The CDR3: CASSLAASGNQETQYF. The DNA of the CDR3 is TGTGCCAGCAGCTTAGCTGCTAGCGGGAACCAAGAGACCCAGTACTTC.

The chain is built from TRBV10-3 and TRBJ2-4, with a weak D call TRBD2 (7 bases). CDR1 is ENHRY, CDR2 SYGVKD, per germline. The CDR3 runs 19 residues. Trimming left V 2 bases short and J 1 base short, with 21 bases between. CDR3 DNA: TGTGCCATCAGTGAGCAAGCGGGGTCCCTGAGGGGGGCCAAAAACATTCAGTACTTC. Translating it yields CAISEQAGSLRGAKNIQYF.

This rearrangement joins TRBV5-1 to TRBJ2-5; D perhaps matches TRBD2 (5 bases). The CDR3 covers 14 residues. Looked up from germline, CDR1 is SGHRS and CDR2 is YFSETQ. The V end lost 4 bases, the J end lost 5 bases, and 15 bases lay between the germline ends. CDR3 sequence: CASSAFGEGETQYF. In DNA form, the CDR3 reads TGCGCCAGCAGCGCCTTCGGGGAAGGGGAGACCCAGTACTTC. Filled out from reference TRBV5-1 and TRBJ2-5, the complete variable domain reads KAGVTQTPRYLIKTRGQQVTLSCSPISGHRSVSWYQQTPGQGLQFLFEYFSETQRNKGNFPGRFSGRQFSNSRSEMNVSTLELGDSALYLCASSAFGEGETQYFGPGTRLLVL.

The CDR3 sequence: CASSIGQGWDYGYTF. CDR3 coding DNA: TGTGCCAGTAGTATCGGACAGGGATGGGACTATGGCTACACCTTC. The rearrangement joins TRBV19 to TRBJ1-2, with TRBD1 matching over 8 bases. The germline gives CDR1 LNHDA, CDR2 SQIVND (reference sequence). Trimming cost V 3 bases and J 3 bases; bases outside gene matches: 6. This CDR3 is 15 amino acids long.

The chain has TRBV19 and TRBJ1-2; TRBD1 matches 11 bases. CDR1 is LNHDA and CDR2 is SQIVND in the germline V gene (reference sequence). CDR3 size: 13 residues. The V segment lost 3 bases and the J segment 8 bases; nucleotides outside the gene matches: 2. The CDR3 DNA follows: TGTGCCAGTAGTATGGACAGGGGGCACGGCTACACCTTC. This codes for CASSMDRGHGYTF.

The genes are TRBV28 and TRBJ2-1; 8 nucleotides agree with TRBD2. V shed 3 bases, J shed 13 bases, and the junction held 11 bases outside the gene matches. This CDR3 comprises 14 residues. Germline V lookup: CDR1 MDHEN, CDR2 SYDVKM. CDR3 in amino acids: CASSFLAGPSGQFF. CDR3 DNA: TGTGCCAGCAGTTTTTTAGCGGGACCCTCCGGACAGTTCTTC.

The V call is TRBV4-3, the J call TRBJ1-4; D gene ambiguous. The CDR3 spans 14 residues. V gave up 1 base and J gave up 4 bases, with 7 bases separating them. Germline CDR1 reads LGHNA; CDR2 reads YSLEER. The CDR3 sequence: CASSQVAHNEKLFF. The CDR3 DNA reads as TGCGCCAGCAGCCAAGTGGCCCATAATGAAAAACTGTTTTTT.

The V and J genes are TRBV4-3 and TRBJ2-3, with TRBD1 matching over 8 bases. Germline trimming cut 4 bases from V and 6 bases from J; bases unmatched to any gene: 6. This CDR3 region has 14 residues. Germline lookup yields CDR1 LGHNA and CDR2 YSLEER. This CDR3 reads CASSRAQGADTQYF. Written as DNA, the CDR3 is TGCGCCAGCAGCCGAGCCCAGGGGGCTGATACGCAGTATTTT.

This chain connects TRBV9 to TRBJ2-3; TRBD1 might be the D (5 bases). V shed 1 base and J shed 2 bases, with 11 bases lying between them. This CDR3 region has 15 residues. Germline CDR1 and CDR2: SGDLS and YYNGEE. The CDR3 is CASSVSRTYTDTQYF. Written as DNA, the CDR3 is TGTGCCAGCAGCGTATCCAGGACATACACAGATACGCAGTATTTT.

The chain has TRBV27 and TRBJ1-2; 7 nucleotides align to TRBD1. Trimming took 3 bases from V and 6 from J; bases not matched to a gene: 1. Per germline, CDR1 MNHEY and CDR2 SMNVEV (reference sequence). The CDR3 contains 12 residues. In DNA form, the CDR3 reads TGTGCCAGCAGTTTGACAGGGAATGGCTACACCTTC. It translates to CASSLTGNGYTF.

The rearrangement uses TRBV28 and TRBJ2-2; 9 positions agree with TRBD2. The germline gives CDR1 MDHEN, CDR2 SYDVKM. The CDR3 runs to 15 residues. V lost 8 bases to trimming and J lost 3 bases; unmatched junction nucleotides: 7. The DNA for the CDR3 is TGTGCCAGCTCCGACCGACTAGCGGACACCGGGGAGCTGTTTTTT. It is translated as CASSDRLADTGELFF.

The V and J genes are TRBV3-1 (or the pseudogene TRBV3-2) and TRBJ1-2, with 8 bases aligning to TRBD1. The V gene's germline CDR1 is LGHDT and CDR2 YNNKEL (reference sequence). The V gene end was trimmed by 4 bases and the J gene end by 5 bases; junction bases not matched to a gene: 6. The CDR3 extends over 14 amino acids. CDR3 loop: CASSLRTGTYGYTF. CDR3 DNA: TGTGCCAGCAGCCTCAGGACAGGGACGTATGGCTACACCTTC.

The gene calls are TRBV5-4 and TRBJ2-2; 8 bases agree with TRBD1. The length of the CDR3 is 15 residues. Germline CDR1 reads SGHNT; CDR2 reads YYREEE (reference sequence). The trim removed 5 bases at V and 4 bases at J, leaving 7 bases unmatched. The CDR3 loop reads CASSGQGRSTGELFF. DNA of the CDR3: TGTGCCAGCAGTGGACAGGGACGTAGCACCGGGGAGCTGTTTTTT. Together with reference TRBV5-4 and TRBJ2-2, the CDR3 gives the full variable domain: ETGVTQSPTHLIKTRGQQVTLRCSSQSGHNTVSWYQQALGQGPQFIFQYYREEENGRGNFPPRFSGLQFPNYSSELNVNALELDDSALYLCASSGQGRSTGELFFGEGSRLTVL.

The rearrangement joins TRBV28 to TRBJ1-1; TRBD1 might be the D (6 bases). This CDR3 has 12 amino acids. CDR1 MDHEN and CDR2 SYDVKM come from the germline V gene. Trimming removed 6 bases at V and 11 bases at J, with 16 bases between. The CDR3 here is CASRTTGFGAFF. The CDR3 nucleotides read TGTGCCAGCAGAACAACAGGGTTTGGGGCTTTCTTT.

This sequence joins TRBV5-1 and TRBJ2-3; 12 bases map to TRBD2. The length of the CDR3 is 16 residues. CDR1 SGHRS and CDR2 YFSETQ come from the germline V gene. V trimming: 4 bases; J trimming: 2 bases; junction bases outside the gene matches: 5. The CDR3 protein is CASSLGLAGNTDTQYF. The DNA for the CDR3 is TGCGCCAGCAGCCTAGGACTAGCGGGAAACACAGATACGCAGTATTTT.

The CDR3 region is CASSFERGQGYTF. CDR3 bases: TGCGCCAGCAGCTTTGAGAGGGGGCAAGGCTACACCTTC. The chain combines TRBV5-1 with TRBJ1-2, with 7 nucleotides matching TRBD1. V gave up 2 bases and J gave up 8 bases; unmatched junction bases: 6. Germline-derived CDR1 and CDR2 are SGHRS and YFSETQ. This CDR3 has 13 residues.

This clone was seen a single time. The genes are TRBV30 and TRBJ2-7; 10 positions agree with TRBD1. J gave up 2 bases and V 5 bases, and 3 bases lay outside the gene matches. From germline, CDR1 is GTSNPN and CDR2 SVGIG (reference sequence). The CDR3 runs 13 residues. The CDR3, as DNA: TGTGCCTGGTCCGGGACAGGGGCCTACGAGCAGTACTTC. Its translation: CAWSGTGAYEQYF.

This chain links TRBV9 with TRBJ2-7; 10 bases agree with TRBD2. The V segment lost 0 bases and the J segment 5 bases; nucleotides outside the gene matches: 2. The germline V gene has CDR1 SGDLS and CDR2 YYNGEE. CDR3 length equals 14 residues. The CDR3 nucleotides read TGTGCCAGCAGCGTAGGACTAGCGGGCAACGAGCAGTACTTC. The encoded protein is CASSVGLAGNEQYF.

CDR3: CAKSPRGFTYEQYF. The DNA of the CDR3 is TGCGCCAAATCACCCCGAGGGTTCACCTACGAGCAGTACTTC. The chain links TRBV5-1 to TRBJ2-7, with D perhaps matching TRBD2 (5 bases). V was clipped by 9 bases and J by 2 bases, with 18 bases between them. Germline values: CDR1 SGHRS, CDR2 YFSETQ. CDR3 length: 14 amino acids.

V usage is TRBV7-9 and J usage is TRBJ2-2; TRBD1 matches at 9 bases. The V gene's germline CDR1 is SEHNR and CDR2 FQNEAQ (reference sequence). This CDR3 is built from 15 residues. J lost 7 bases, V lost 5 bases, and 8 bases had no gene match. CDR3 amino acids: CASSKTGGWIGELFF. CDR3 nucleotides: TGTGCCAGCAGCAAAACAGGGGGCTGGATCGGGGAGCTGTTTTTT.

V usage is TRBV5-1 and J usage is TRBJ1-4; TRBD1 matches at 8 bases. This CDR3 comprises 14 residues. From germline, CDR1 is SGHRS and CDR2 YFSETQ. After removal of 0 bases from V and 7 bases from J, the junction contained 2 bases not matched to a gene. CDR3 in amino acids: CASSLAGGSEKLFF. The CDR3 DNA reads TGCGCCAGCAGCTTGGCAGGGGGCAGTGAAAAACTGTTTTTT.

This chain joins TRBV29-1 and TRBJ2-5; maybe TRBD1 (5 bases). V lost 4 bases and J lost 4, with 10 bases in between. Germline CDR1 SQVTM, CDR2 ANQGSEA. The CDR3 consists of 12 residues. Here the CDR3 DNA reads TGCAGCGTTGTAGGGGATTCAGAGACCCAGTACTTC. The encoded protein is CSVVGDSETQYF.

The rearrangement joins TRBV7-2 to TRBJ2-3, with D possibly TRBD2 on 7 matching bases. V was cut by 6 bases and J by 2 bases, with 12 bases left in between. CDR1 is SGHTA and CDR2 is FQGNSA in the germline V gene. The CDR3 totals 14 residues. CDR3: CASRLGGATDTQYF. The CDR3 region has the DNA TGTGCCAGCAGGTTGGGGGGGGCCACAGATACGCAGTATTTT.

This clone appeared a single time. This chain links TRBV30 with TRBJ2-7; a possible D gene is TRBD2 (6 bases). The CDR3 has 14 residues. The V gene's germline CDR1 is GTSNPN and CDR2 SVGIG (reference sequence). V lost 3 bases and J 5 bases, leaving 17 bases between the germline ends. The CDR3, as DNA: TGTGCCTGGAGCCTGGGGGGATCGGTGGACGAGCAGTACTTC. This encodes CAWSLGGSVDEQYF. The variable domain in full, completed from reference TRBV30 and TRBJ2-7, reads SQTIHQWPATLVQPVGSPLSLECTVEGTSNPNLYWYRQAAGRGLQLLFYSVGIGQISSEVPQNLSASRPQDRQFILSSKKLLLSDSGFYLCAWSLGGSVDEQYFGPGTRLTVT.

With respect to this clone: At the DNA level, this CDR3 is encoded by other sequences in the same sample as well. The V gene is TRBV7-9, the J gene TRBJ1-5; a weak D match, TRBD1 (5 bases). Germline CDR1 is SEHNR and CDR2 is FQNEAQ (reference sequence). V lost 3 bases, J lost 4 bases, and 10 bases lay in between. This CDR3 comprises 14 residues. CDR3 sequence (DNA): TGTGCCAGCAGCTTGGGGCAGGGAAATCAGCCCCAGCATTTT. Translated, it gives CASSLGQGNQPQHF.

The chain joins TRBV6-4 to TRBJ2-3; 8 bases are shared with TRBD2. Losses at the gene ends were 3 bases for V and 7 bases for J; bases not matched to a gene: 6. The CDR3 spans 14 residues. Germline V gene sequence: CDR1 MRHNA, CDR2 SNTAGT. The CDR3 coding sequence is TGTGCCAGCAGTGAAGAGCGGGGGTCAAATACGCAGTATTTT. As protein: CASSEERGSNTQYF.

This clone was recorded only once. The chain joins TRBV7-3 to TRBJ2-2; a possible D gene is TRBD1 (7 bases). Trimming pared 5 bases from V and 5 bases from J, leaving 15 bases between. Looked up from germline, CDR1 is SGHTA and CDR2 is FQGTGA. There are 15 residues in the CDR3. The CDR3 DNA reads TGTGCCAGCAGCCCTAGGGGGCGGGAAACCGGGGAGCTGTTTTTT. Residues: CASSPRGRETGELFF.

The chain couples TRBV11-2 to TRBJ2-7; TRBD1 matches 7 bases. This CDR3 spans 15 amino acids. The V gene's germline CDR1 is SGHAT and CDR2 FQNNGV. V was pared by 2 bases and J by 3 bases, with 7 bases of the junction left unmatched. Here the CDR3 DNA reads TGTGCCAGCAGCTTAATTACAGGGGATCGCTACGAGCAGTACTTC. It yields the protein CASSLITGDRYEQYF.

This rearrangement joins TRBV7-6 to TRBJ1-3; TRBD1 matches 7 bases. Germline V CDR1 and CDR2: SGHVS, FNYEAQ. CDR3 length: 20 residues. The J segment lost 0 bases and the V segment lost 4 bases, leaving 18 bases of the junction unmatched. The CDR3 DNA reads as TGTGCCAGCAGCTCCCGTGCGTTTTCCGGGACAGTGGGCTCTGGAAACACCATATATTTT. It codes for CASSSRAFSGTVGSGNTIYF. Full variable domain (missing parts from reference TRBV7-6 and TRBJ1-3): GAGVSQSPRYKVTKRGQDVALRCDPISGHVSLYWYRQALGQGPEFLTYFNYEAQQDKSGLPNDRFSAERPEGSISTLTIQRTEQRDSAMYRCASSSRAFSGTVGSGNTIYFGEGSWLTVV.